The present entry profiles one TCR beta chain with its context. The entry originates in a study of blood T cells in healthy people across ages. On the study more broadly: Capturing about one barcoded beta molecule per two T cells was achieved by template switching.

Germline V gives CDR1 DFQATT, CDR2 SNEGSKA (reference sequence). The CDR3 extends over 13 amino acids. Trimming left V 6 bases short and J 2 bases short, with 13 bases between. Next came a second PCR, run for about 6 to 12 cycles, which used a sample-barcoded 5' primer along with a J-beta primer mix. MiXCR, run by TCRdb on the 5' RACE reads, gives a single entry per CDR3 protein. The sample lists around 1.1 million distinct CDR3 sequences, 30% to 40% seen once, with around 13% in the top ten. Samples each yielded at least 6 micrograms of total RNA. Sequencing was performed on blood. The TCR originated in a man aged 18 to 29 in good health. V usage is TRBV20-1 and J usage is TRBJ1-2; D is perhaps TRBD1 (6 bases). CDR3 residues: CSARDTENYGYTF. The CDR3, as DNA: TGCAGTGCCCGGGACACCGAGAACTATGGCTACACCTTC.